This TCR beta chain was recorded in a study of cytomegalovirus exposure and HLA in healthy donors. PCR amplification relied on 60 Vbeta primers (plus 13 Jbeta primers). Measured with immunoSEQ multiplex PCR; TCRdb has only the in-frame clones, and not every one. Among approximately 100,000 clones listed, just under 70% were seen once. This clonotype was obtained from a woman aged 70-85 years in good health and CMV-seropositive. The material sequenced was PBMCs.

CDR3 loop: CAWSVRREQYF. Written as DNA, the CDR3 is TGTGCCTGGAGTGTACGCAGGGAGCAGTACTTC. The V and J genes are TRBV30 and TRBJ2-7; no reliable D call. Germline assignment: CDR1 GTSNPN and CDR2 SVGIG (reference sequence). The CDR3 covers 11 residues. Trimming took off 0 bases at V and 7 bases at J, with 7 bases between the two ends. Based on the CDR3 plus reference TRBV30 and TRBJ2-7, the full variable domain is SQTIHQWPATLVQPVGSPLSLECTVEGTSNPNLYWYRQAAGRGLQLLFYSVGIGQISSEVPQNLSASRPQDRQFILSSKKLLLSDSGFYLCAWSVRREQYFGPGTRLTVT.